This T cell receptor (beta chain) was observed in a study of Graves' ophthalmopathy and Graves' hyperthyroidism. This CDR3 is built from 12 residues. Trimming removed 2 bases at V and 3 bases at J, with 6 bases between. The germline CDR1 and CDR2 sequences are DFQATT and SNEGSKA (reference sequence). Amplified material comprised TCR beta CDR3 regions derived from RNA transcripts. RT-PCR with HTBI primers came first, then second-round multiplex PCR. TCRdb passed the multiplex PCR reads through MiXCR, listing each CDR3 protein once. This sample has over 650,000 distinct CDR3 sequences, with 35% to 50% found just once. Patients were diagnosed from clinical symptoms, serum thyroxine, TRAb, thyroid ultrasound and orbital computed tomography. The PBMCs were taken from approximately 9 ml of fresh peripheral blood.

This sequence joins TRBV20-1 and TRBJ2-3; D might be TRBD1 (6 bases). The sample consisted of peripheral blood. This clonotype was sampled from an adult man with Graves' ophthalmopathy. The CDR3 DNA follows: TGCAGTGCTAGACAGGGGACAGATACGCAGTATTTT. Residues: CSARQGTDTQYF.